This T cell receptor beta chain was profiled in a study of control samples from healthy donors and cancer patients (dated by TCRdb to about 2020). Comment on this clone: No cognate antigen has been identified for it. Base qualities are not recorded, but no much larger clone differs from it by a single base.

Libraries were prepared through the immunoSEQ multiplex PCR assay. TCRdb carries this immuneACCESS record with in-frame sequences only. Its versions omit some clonotypes, under half of them owing to an unresolved V gene in the studies checked, with the rest unexplained. Present in this sample are about 220,000 clones, roughly 94% of which were seen just once. The ten largest clonotypes hold 1.5% of the sample. Sequencing input: blood. The sequence derives from a man aged 50 or older in good health.

The nucleotide sequence is given as TGTGCCAGCAGTGAGGAGAGCAATCAGCCCCAGCATTTT. Its protein product is CASSEESNQPQHF. The chain is assembled from TRBV2 and TRBJ1-5; the D gene identity is not certain. Trimming costs V 3 bases and J 1 base, and their ends lie 4 bases apart. The germline V gene yields SNHLY for CDR1 and FYNNEI for CDR2. The CDR3 has 13 amino acids, counting the end cysteine and phenylalanine. Only the CDR3 DNA stays, 39 bases, in frame from base 1.